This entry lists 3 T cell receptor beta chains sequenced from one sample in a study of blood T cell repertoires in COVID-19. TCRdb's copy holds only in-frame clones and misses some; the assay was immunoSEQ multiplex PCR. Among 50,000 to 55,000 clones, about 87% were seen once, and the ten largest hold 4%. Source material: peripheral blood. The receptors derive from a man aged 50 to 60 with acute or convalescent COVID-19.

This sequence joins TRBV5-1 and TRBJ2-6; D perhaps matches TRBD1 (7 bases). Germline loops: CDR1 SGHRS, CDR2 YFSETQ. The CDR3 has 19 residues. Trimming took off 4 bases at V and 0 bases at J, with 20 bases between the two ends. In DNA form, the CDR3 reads TGCGCCAGCAGCCCCCAAGGGGGCGGGGTAATCTCTGGGGCCAACGTCCTGACTTTC. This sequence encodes CASSPQGGGVISGANVLTF.

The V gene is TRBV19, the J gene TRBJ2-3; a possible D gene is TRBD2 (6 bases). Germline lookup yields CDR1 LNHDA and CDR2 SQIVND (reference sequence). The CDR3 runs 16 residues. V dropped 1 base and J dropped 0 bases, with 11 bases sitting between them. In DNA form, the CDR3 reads TGTGCCAGTAGTATAGGACAGCGGGTGAGCACAGATACGCAGTATTTT. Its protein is CASSIGQRVSTDTQYF.

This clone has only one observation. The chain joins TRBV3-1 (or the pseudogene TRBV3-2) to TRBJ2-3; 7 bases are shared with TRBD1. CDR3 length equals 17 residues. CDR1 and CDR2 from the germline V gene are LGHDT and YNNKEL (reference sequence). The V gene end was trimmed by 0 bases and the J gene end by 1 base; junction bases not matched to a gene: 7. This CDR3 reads CASSQEGTVPGTDTQYF. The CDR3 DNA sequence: TGTGCCAGCAGCCAAGAGGGGACAGTCCCTGGCACAGATACGCAGTATTTT.